Included here is one TCR beta chain sequence, with context. Its cognate antigen is unknown. This sample was taken from a study of cytomegalovirus exposure and HLA in healthy donors. Overall study findings and caveats: The investigators catalogued some 160 TCR beta chains as cytomegalovirus-associated. Cytomegalovirus status was reportedly diagnosed by the classifier with high sensitivity and specificity. With further analysis later on, most CMV-associated TCR beta chains appeared HLA-restricted. TRBV6-2, TRBV6-3 and some other V segments were unresolvable in 87-base-pair reads.

Looked up from germline, CDR1 is PRHDT and CDR2 is FYEKMQ (reference sequence). Trimming took off 3 bases at V and 4 bases at J, with 13 bases between the two ends. The length of the CDR3 is 15 residues. The PCR had 60 Vbeta and 13 Jbeta primers. Profiled with immunoSEQ multiplex PCR; TCRdb holds only in-frame clones, not every one. Altogether 150,000 to 180,000 clones are present, more than 70% being singletons, with the ten largest covering 5.6%. The chain is built from TRBV13 and TRBJ2-1, with TRBD1 as a possible D gene (6 bases). The TCR comes from a middle-aged woman in good health and CMV-seropositive. The sample comprised PBMCs. CDR3 protein: CASSFSAGEYNEQFF. CDR3 nucleotides: TGTGCCAGCAGCTTTTCGGCAGGGGAGTACAATGAGCAGTTCTTC.